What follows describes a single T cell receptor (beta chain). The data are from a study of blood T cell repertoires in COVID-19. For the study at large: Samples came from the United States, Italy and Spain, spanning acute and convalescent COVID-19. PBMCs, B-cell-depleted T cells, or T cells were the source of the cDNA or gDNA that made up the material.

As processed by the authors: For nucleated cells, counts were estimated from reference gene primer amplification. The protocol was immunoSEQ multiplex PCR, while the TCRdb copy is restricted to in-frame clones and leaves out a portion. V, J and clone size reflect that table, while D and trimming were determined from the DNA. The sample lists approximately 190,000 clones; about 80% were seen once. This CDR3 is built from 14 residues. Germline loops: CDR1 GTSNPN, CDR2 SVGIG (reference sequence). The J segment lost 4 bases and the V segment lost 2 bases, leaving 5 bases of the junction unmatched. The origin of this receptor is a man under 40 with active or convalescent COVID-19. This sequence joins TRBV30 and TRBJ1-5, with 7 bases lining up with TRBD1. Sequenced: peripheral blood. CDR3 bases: TGTGCCTGGAGTTTTTCAGGGGGTAATCAGCCCCAGCATTTT. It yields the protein CAWSFSGGNQPQHF.